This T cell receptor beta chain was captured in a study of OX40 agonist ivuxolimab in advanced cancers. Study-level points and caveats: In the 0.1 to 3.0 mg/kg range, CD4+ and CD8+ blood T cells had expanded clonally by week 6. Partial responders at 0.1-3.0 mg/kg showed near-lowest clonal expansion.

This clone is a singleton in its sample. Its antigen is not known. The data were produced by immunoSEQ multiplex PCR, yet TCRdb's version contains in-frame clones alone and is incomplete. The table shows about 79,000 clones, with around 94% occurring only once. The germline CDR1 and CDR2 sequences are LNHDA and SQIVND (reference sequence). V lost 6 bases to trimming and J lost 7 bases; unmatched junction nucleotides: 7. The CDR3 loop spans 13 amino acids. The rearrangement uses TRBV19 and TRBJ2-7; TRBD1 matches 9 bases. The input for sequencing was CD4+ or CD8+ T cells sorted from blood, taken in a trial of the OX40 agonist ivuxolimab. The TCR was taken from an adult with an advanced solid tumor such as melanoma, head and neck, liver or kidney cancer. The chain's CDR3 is CASRGQGRLEQYF. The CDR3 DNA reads TGTGCCAGTAGGGGACAGGGTAGGCTGGAGCAGTACTTC.